The source of this T cell receptor (beta chain) is a study of cytomegalovirus exposure and HLA in healthy donors. Study in general: About 80 million unique TCRs, all from HLA-typed donors, were included in an early release of the data.

Study outcomes and limitations: Later analysis identified several of the most significant clusters that appeared linked to common viral pathogens.

Amplification used 60 Vbeta primers and 13 Jbeta primers. Clones were sequenced by immunoSEQ multiplex PCR, and TCRdb holds only the in-frame ones, with some missing. The sample holds more than 50,000 clones. V shed 0 bases and J shed 9 bases, with 15 bases lying between them. Germline V gene lookup returns CDR1 GTSNPN and CDR2 SVGIG (reference sequence). The CDR3 spans 14 residues. On this clone: What it recognizes is unknown.

The sequence derives from a man aged 18 to 30 in good health and CMV-seropositive. Sequencing used PBMCs. The chain has TRBV30 and TRBJ1-5; possible D gene TRBD1, 5 bases. The CDR3 DNA sequence: TGTGCCTGGAGTGTCCCGGGGACCGGGAGGCCCCAGCATTTT. Residues: CAWSVPGTGRPQHF. The complete variable domain, with remaining parts taken from reference TRBV30 and TRBJ1-5, reads SQTIHQWPATLVQPVGSPLSLECTVEGTSNPNLYWYRQAAGRGLQLLFYSVGIGQISSEVPQNLSASRPQDRQFILSSKKLLLSDSGFYLCAWSVPGTGRPQHFGDGTRLSIL.